A selection of T cell receptor beta chains follows, all from one sample in a study of CD8 T cells in Susac syndrome. Using its own MiXCR run on the immunoSEQ multiplex PCR reads, TCRdb lists one record per CDR3 protein. The sample yields 95,000 to 150,000 distinct CDR3 sequences, over 85% seen once. Sequencing was done on a sample of CD4+ T cells from PBMCs. The receptors were sampled from a human donor in good health. The CDR3 runs from the conserved cysteine through the conserved F or W. The order of the fields is V gene, clone size, J gene, D gene, CDR3 protein, CDR3 DNA. A D gene is named only where the DNA matches it firmly. For some rows the clone size is stated as once, few or many, or as a class when expanded; others skip it.

V gene: TRBV5-1
clone size: .
J gene: TRBJ1-2
D gene: TRBD1
CDR3 protein: CASSLASPMTGALYGYTF
CDR3 DNA: TGCGCCAGCAGCTTGGCAAGCCCAATGACAGGGGCCCTCTATGGCTACACCTTC

V gene: TRBV18
clone size: .
J gene: TRBJ2-5
D gene: TRBD1
CDR3 protein: CASSSGTGSQETQYF
CDR3 DNA: TGTGCCAGCTCTTCCGGGACAGGGTCCCAAGAGACCCAGTACTTC

V gene: TRBV23-1
clone size: .
J gene: TRBJ2-1
D gene: .
CDR3 protein: CASSQSPPRIVIDNEQFF
CDR3 DNA: TGCGCCAGCAGTCAATCACCACCTCGAATAGTGATTGACAATGAGCAGTTCTTC

V gene: TRBV6-5
clone size: .
J gene: TRBJ2-7
D gene: .
CDR3 protein: CASSYPRGAGYEQYF
CDR3 DNA: TGTGCCAGCAGTTACCCCCGGGGGGCAGGATACGAGCAGTACTTC

V gene: TRBV27
clone size: .
J gene: TRBJ2-7
D gene: .
CDR3 protein: CASSLKATSYEQYF
CDR3 DNA: TGTGCCAGCAGTTTAAAGGCCACCTCCTACGAGCAGTACTTC

V gene: TRBV20-1
clone size: .
J gene: TRBJ2-1
D gene: TRBD2
CDR3 protein: CSAPGLAGGGWNEQFF
CDR3 DNA: TGCAGTGCACCGGGACTAGCGGGAGGGGGGTGGAATGAGCAGTTCTTC

V gene: TRBV3-1
clone size: .
J gene: TRBJ1-1
D gene: .
CDR3 protein: CASSHVPPRGFSPMNTEAFF
CDR3 DNA: TGTGCCAGCAGCCACGTTCCGCCCCGGGGTTTTTCCCCCATGAACACTGAAGCTTTCTTT

V gene: TRBV25-1
clone size: .
J gene: TRBJ2-3
D gene: TRBD1
CDR3 protein: CASSELGQGNTDQYF
CDR3 DNA: TGTGCCAGCAGTGAGTTGGGACAGGGGAACACAGATCAGTATTTT

V gene: TRBV6-6
clone size: .
J gene: TRBJ1-1
D gene: TRBD1
CDR3 protein: CASRIYRGGTEAFF
CDR3 DNA: TGTGCCAGCAGGATCTACAGGGGAGGCACTGAAGCTTTCTTT

V gene: TRBV19
clone size: once
J gene: TRBJ1-5
D gene: TRBD1
CDR3 protein: CASSTRRDRDQPQHF
CDR3 DNA: TGTGCCAGTAGTACCCGCCGGGACAGGGATCAGCCCCAGCATTTT

V gene: TRBV3-1
clone size: .
J gene: TRBJ1-2
D gene: TRBD1
CDR3 protein: CASSQETGTGTNYGYTF
CDR3 DNA: TGTGCCAGCAGCCAAGAAACCGGGACAGGGACTAACTATGGCTACACCTTC

V gene: TRBV10-2
clone size: .
J gene: TRBJ2-5
D gene: TRBD2
CDR3 protein: CATLLAVRGETQYF
CDR3 DNA: TGCGCCACCCTACTAGCGGTACGAGGGGAGACCCAGTACTTC

V gene: TRBV3-1
clone size: .
J gene: TRBJ2-2
D gene: TRBD1
CDR3 protein: CASSPRTRTGGTGELFF
CDR3 DNA: TGTGCCAGCAGCCCCCGTACCAGGACAGGGGGCACCGGGGAGCTGTTTTTT

V gene: TRBV2
clone size: .
J gene: TRBJ2-5
D gene: .
CDR3 protein: CASRLAVARETQYF
CDR3 DNA: TGTGCCAGCAGATTAGCGGTCGCCAGGGAGACCCAGTACTTC

V gene: TRBV27
clone size: .
J gene: TRBJ1-4
D gene: TRBD1
CDR3 protein: CASSRRTGGPSLGEKLFF
CDR3 DNA: TGTGCCAGCAGTCGGCGGACAGGGGGACCCTCCTTGGGAGAAAAACTGTTTTTT

V gene: TRBV19
clone size: .
J gene: TRBJ1-2
D gene: TRBD1
CDR3 protein: CASSGPRGATGGYTF
CDR3 DNA: TGTGCCAGTAGTGGCCCCAGGGGGGCGACTGGGGGCTACACCTTC

V gene: TRBV29-1
clone size: .
J gene: TRBJ1-2
D gene: .
CDR3 protein: CSVGEGRTESYGYTF
CDR3 DNA: TGCAGCGTTGGGGAAGGTCGGACAGAGAGCTATGGCTACACCTTC

V gene: TRBV5-5
clone size: .
J gene: TRBJ1-2
D gene: .
CDR3 protein: CASSLKTTGSYGYTF
CDR3 DNA: TGTGCCAGCAGCTTGAAGACCACAGGGTCTTATGGCTACACCTTC

V gene: TRBV13
clone size: .
J gene: TRBJ2-1
D gene: TRBD2
CDR3 protein: CASSLGVTSGAFSYNEQFF
CDR3 DNA: TGTGCCAGCAGCTTAGGGGTGACTAGCGGTGCCTTTTCCTACAATGAGCAGTTCTTC

V gene: TRBV18
clone size: .
J gene: TRBJ2-1
D gene: TRBD2
CDR3 protein: CASSGTSLENEQFF
CDR3 DNA: TGTGCCAGCTCTGGGACTAGCCTGGAGAATGAGCAGTTCTTC

V gene: TRBV7-2
clone size: .
J gene: TRBJ2-6
D gene: .
CDR3 protein: CASSYSPGANVLTF
CDR3 DNA: TGTGCCAGCAGCTATAGTCCTGGGGCCAACGTCCTGACTTTC

V gene: TRBV9
clone size: once
J gene: TRBJ1-6
D gene: .
CDR3 protein: CASSVVDRGSPLHF
CDR3 DNA: TGTGCCAGCAGCGTAGTGGATAGGGGTTCACCCCTCCACTTT

V gene: TRBV14
clone size: .
J gene: TRBJ1-2
D gene: .
CDR3 protein: CASSQNPGAGYTF
CDR3 DNA: TGTGCCAGCAGCCAAAATCCAGGGGCTGGCTACACCTTC

V gene: TRBV20-1
clone size: .
J gene: TRBJ2-3
D gene: .
CDR3 protein: CSAAAGGMHTQYF
CDR3 DNA: TGCAGTGCGGCAGCAGGGGGGATGCATACGCAGTATTTT

V gene: TRBV12-3/TRBV12-4
clone size: .
J gene: TRBJ2-1
D gene: .
CDR3 protein: CASSFDPGVGNEQFF
CDR3 DNA: TGTGCCAGCAGTTTCGATCCCGGAGTGGGAAATGAGCAGTTCTTC

V gene: TRBV15
clone size: .
J gene: TRBJ1-1
D gene: .
CDR3 protein: CATSLGHVEAFF
CDR3 DNA: TGTGCCACCAGCCTCGGACATGTTGAAGCTTTCTTT

V gene: TRBV11-2
clone size: .
J gene: TRBJ2-3
D gene: .
CDR3 protein: CASSSNPITDTQYF
CDR3 DNA: TGTGCCAGCAGCTCAAATCCTATCACAGATACGCAGTATTTT

V gene: TRBV3-1
clone size: .
J gene: TRBJ1-1
D gene: .
CDR3 protein: CASSLSGSDTEAFF
CDR3 DNA: TGTGCCAGCAGCCTCTCGGGGAGCGACACTGAAGCTTTCTTT

V gene: TRBV7-9
clone size: .
J gene: TRBJ1-2
D gene: .
CDR3 protein: CASSLDQSGYTF
CDR3 DNA: TGTGCCAGCAGCTTGGACCAGTCGGGCTACACCTTC

V gene: TRBV10-2
clone size: .
J gene: TRBJ1-1
D gene: .
CDR3 protein: CASSLTQGRDTEAFF
CDR3 DNA: TGCGCCAGCAGTTTGACCCAGGGGCGCGACACTGAAGCTTTCTTT

V gene: TRBV7-9
clone size: .
J gene: TRBJ2-5
D gene: .
CDR3 protein: CASSLFGAVETQYF
CDR3 DNA: TGTGCCAGCAGCCTATTCGGGGCGGTGGAGACCCAGTACTTC

V gene: TRBV18
clone size: .
J gene: TRBJ2-2
D gene: TRBD2
CDR3 protein: CASSLREENTGELFF
CDR3 DNA: TGTGCCAGCTCCCTTCGGGAGGAGAACACCGGGGAGCTGTTTTTT

V gene: TRBV19
clone size: .
J gene: TRBJ1-1
D gene: TRBD1
CDR3 protein: CASSIYRGRLNTEAFF
CDR3 DNA: TGTGCCAGTAGTATTTACAGGGGCCGCTTGAACACTGAAGCTTTCTTT

V gene: TRBV12-3/TRBV12-4
clone size: .
J gene: TRBJ2-1
D gene: TRBD2
CDR3 protein: CASSYSGGGQFF
CDR3 DNA: TGTGCCAGCAGTTATAGCGGGGGAGGGCAGTTCTTC

V gene: TRBV5-5
clone size: .
J gene: TRBJ2-7
D gene: .
CDR3 protein: CASSHQRQYHSYEQYF
CDR3 DNA: TGTGCCAGCAGCCACCAACGACAGTACCACTCCTACGAGCAGTACTTC

V gene: TRBV5-6
clone size: .
J gene: TRBJ2-2
D gene: .
CDR3 protein: CASSLPGARAGELFF
CDR3 DNA: TGTGCCAGCAGCCTGCCGGGGGCCCGGGCCGGGGAGCTGTTTTTT

V gene: TRBV29-1
clone size: .
J gene: TRBJ2-5
D gene: .
CDR3 protein: CSVARTEQETQYF
CDR3 DNA: TGCAGCGTTGCCAGGACAGAACAAGAGACCCAGTACTTC

V gene: TRBV25-1
clone size: .
J gene: TRBJ2-3
D gene: TRBD2
CDR3 protein: CASSDRTSGMSTDTQYF
CDR3 DNA: TGTGCCAGCAGTGATCGGACTAGCGGGATGAGCACAGATACGCAGTATTTT

V gene: TRBV5-1
clone size: .
J gene: TRBJ2-7
D gene: .
CDR3 protein: CASSRRVGSSHEQYF
CDR3 DNA: TGCGCCAGCAGCCGGCGGGTAGGGTCTTCCCACGAGCAGTACTTC

V gene: TRBV6-1
clone size: .
J gene: TRBJ1-5
D gene: TRBD1
CDR3 protein: CASSRLRDRVTGNQPQHF
CDR3 DNA: TGTGCCAGCAGTCGACTCCGGGACAGGGTTACGGGCAATCAGCCCCAGCATTTT

V gene: TRBV7-9
clone size: .
J gene: TRBJ2-5
D gene: TRBD2
CDR3 protein: CASSRGGVETQYF
CDR3 DNA: TGTGCCAGCAGCCGGGGGGGCGTCGAGACCCAGTACTTC

V gene: TRBV4-1
clone size: .
J gene: TRBJ2-3
D gene: TRBD2
CDR3 protein: CASSLSGTYTDTQYF
CDR3 DNA: TGCGCCAGCAGCCTTAGCGGGACCTACACAGATACGCAGTATTTT

V gene: TRBV25-1
clone size: .
J gene: TRBJ2-2
D gene: .
CDR3 protein: CASSDGTYTGELFF
CDR3 DNA: TGTGCCAGCAGCGATGGGACTTACACCGGGGAGCTGTTTTTT

V gene: TRBV7-9
clone size: .
J gene: TRBJ1-2
D gene: .
CDR3 protein: CASSLIGDYGYTF
CDR3 DNA: TGTGCCAGCAGCTTAATCGGAGATTATGGCTACACCTTC

V gene: TRBV5-4
clone size: .
J gene: TRBJ2-7
D gene: TRBD2
CDR3 protein: CASSIREGSSYEQYF
CDR3 DNA: TGTGCCAGCAGCATACGGGAGGGGAGCTCCTACGAGCAGTACTTC

V gene: TRBV19
clone size: .
J gene: TRBJ1-1
D gene: .
CDR3 protein: CASSSEAFF
CDR3 DNA: TGTGCCAGTAGTTCCGAAGCTTTCTTT

V gene: TRBV2
clone size: .
J gene: TRBJ1-5
D gene: .
CDR3 protein: CASRKQGPGQPQHF
CDR3 DNA: TGTGCCAGCAGGAAACAGGGTCCGGGACAGCCCCAGCATTTT

V gene: TRBV7-2
clone size: .
J gene: TRBJ2-7
D gene: TRBD2
CDR3 protein: CASSLKLAGEQYF
CDR3 DNA: TGTGCCAGCAGCTTAAAACTAGCGGGCGAGCAGTACTTC

V gene: TRBV19
clone size: .
J gene: TRBJ1-1
D gene: .
CDR3 protein: CASSSVIGTEAFF
CDR3 DNA: TGTGCCAGTAGTTCGGTGATCGGCACTGAAGCTTTCTTT